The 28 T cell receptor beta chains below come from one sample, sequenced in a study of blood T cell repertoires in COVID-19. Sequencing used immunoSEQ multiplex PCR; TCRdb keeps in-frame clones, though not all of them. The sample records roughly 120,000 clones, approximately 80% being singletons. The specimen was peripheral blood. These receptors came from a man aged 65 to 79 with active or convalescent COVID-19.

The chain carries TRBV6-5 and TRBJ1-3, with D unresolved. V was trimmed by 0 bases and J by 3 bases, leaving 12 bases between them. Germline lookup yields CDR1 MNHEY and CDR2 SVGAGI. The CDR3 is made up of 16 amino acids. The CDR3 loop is CASSYSGGVGGNTIYF. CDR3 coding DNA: TGTGCCAGCAGTTACTCAGGAGGAGTTGGTGGAAACACCATATATTTT.

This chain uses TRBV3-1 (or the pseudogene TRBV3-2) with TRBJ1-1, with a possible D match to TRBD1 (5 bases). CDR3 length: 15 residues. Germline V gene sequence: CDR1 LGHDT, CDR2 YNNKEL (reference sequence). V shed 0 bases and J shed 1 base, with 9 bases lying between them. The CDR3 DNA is TGTGCCAGCAGCCAAGATAACGGGGGGAACACTGAAGCTTTCTTT. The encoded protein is CASSQDNGGNTEAFF.

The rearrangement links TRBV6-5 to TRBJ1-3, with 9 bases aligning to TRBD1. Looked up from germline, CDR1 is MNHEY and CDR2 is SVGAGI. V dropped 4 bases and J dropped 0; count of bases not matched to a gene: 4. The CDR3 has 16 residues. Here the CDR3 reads CASSSGQGISGNTIYF. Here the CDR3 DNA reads TGTGCCAGCAGTTCAGGACAGGGGATCTCTGGAAACACCATATATTTT.

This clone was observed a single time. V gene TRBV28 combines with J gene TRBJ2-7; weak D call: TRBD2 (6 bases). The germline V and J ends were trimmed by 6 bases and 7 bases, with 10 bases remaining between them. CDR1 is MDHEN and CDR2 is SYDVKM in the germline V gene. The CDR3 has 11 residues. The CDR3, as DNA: TGTGCCAGCAGCCCCCGGGGGGAGCAGTACTTC. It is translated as CASSPRGEQYF.

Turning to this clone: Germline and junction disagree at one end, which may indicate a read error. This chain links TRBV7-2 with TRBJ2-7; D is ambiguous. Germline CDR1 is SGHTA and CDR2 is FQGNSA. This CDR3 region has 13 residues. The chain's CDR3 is CASSFQHYYEQYF. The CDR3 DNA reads TGTGCCAGCAGCTTTCAGCATTACTACGAGCAATACTTC.

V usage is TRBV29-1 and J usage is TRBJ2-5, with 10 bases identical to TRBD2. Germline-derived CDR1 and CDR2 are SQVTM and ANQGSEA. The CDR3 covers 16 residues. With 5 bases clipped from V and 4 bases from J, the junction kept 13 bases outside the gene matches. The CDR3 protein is CSVSLAGGGYGETQYF. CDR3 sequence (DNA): TGCAGCGTTAGCTTAGCGGGAGGAGGATATGGAGAGACCCAGTACTTC.

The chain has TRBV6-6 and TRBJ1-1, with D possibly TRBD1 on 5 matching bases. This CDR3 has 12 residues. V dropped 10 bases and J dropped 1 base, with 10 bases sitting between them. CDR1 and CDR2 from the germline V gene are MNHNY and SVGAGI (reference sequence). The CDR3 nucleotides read TGTGCCACCTGGGGGGGGAACACTGAAGCTTTCTTT. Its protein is CATWGGNTEAFF.

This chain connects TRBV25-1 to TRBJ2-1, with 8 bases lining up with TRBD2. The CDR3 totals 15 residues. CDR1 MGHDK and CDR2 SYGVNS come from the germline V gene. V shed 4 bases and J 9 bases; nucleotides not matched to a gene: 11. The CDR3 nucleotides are TGTGCCAGCAGTGTCGGGGGGGCCGTTCTCATTGAGCAGTTCTTC. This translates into CASSVGGAVLIEQFF. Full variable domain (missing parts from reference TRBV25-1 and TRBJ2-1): EADIYQTPRYLVIGTGKKITLECSQTMGHDKMYWYQQDPGMELHLIHYSYGVNSTEKGDLSSESTVSRIRTEHFPLTLESARPSHTSQYLCASSVGGAVLIEQFFGPGTRLTVL.

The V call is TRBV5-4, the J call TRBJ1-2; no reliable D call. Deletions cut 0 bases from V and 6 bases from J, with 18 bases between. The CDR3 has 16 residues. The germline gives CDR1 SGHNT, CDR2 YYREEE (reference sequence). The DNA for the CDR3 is TGTGCCAGCAGCTTGGGACTGTCCTCACAAGTGCATGGCTACACCTTC. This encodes CASSLGLSSQVHGYTF.

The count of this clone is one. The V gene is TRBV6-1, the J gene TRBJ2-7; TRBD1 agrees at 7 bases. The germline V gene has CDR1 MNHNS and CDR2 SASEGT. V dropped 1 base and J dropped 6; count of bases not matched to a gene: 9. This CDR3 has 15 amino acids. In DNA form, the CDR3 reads TGTGCCAGCAGTGAAGGGAGAAGGGGGCGAGGCGAGCAGTACTTC. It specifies CASSEGRRGRGEQYF.

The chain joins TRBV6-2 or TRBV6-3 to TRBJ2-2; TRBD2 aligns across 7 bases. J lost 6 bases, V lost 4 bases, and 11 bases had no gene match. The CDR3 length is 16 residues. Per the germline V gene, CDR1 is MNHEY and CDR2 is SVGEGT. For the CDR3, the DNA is TGTGCCAGCAGTTCCCCAGCGGGAAAGCGCCCCGGGGAGCTGTTTTTT. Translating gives CASSSPAGKRPGELFF.

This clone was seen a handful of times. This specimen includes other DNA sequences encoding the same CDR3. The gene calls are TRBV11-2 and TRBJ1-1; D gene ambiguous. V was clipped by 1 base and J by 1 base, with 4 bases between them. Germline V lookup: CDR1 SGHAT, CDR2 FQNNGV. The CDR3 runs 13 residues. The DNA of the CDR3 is TGTGCCAGCAGCTTAGCCAGGAACACTGAAGCTTTCTTT. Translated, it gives CASSLARNTEAFF.

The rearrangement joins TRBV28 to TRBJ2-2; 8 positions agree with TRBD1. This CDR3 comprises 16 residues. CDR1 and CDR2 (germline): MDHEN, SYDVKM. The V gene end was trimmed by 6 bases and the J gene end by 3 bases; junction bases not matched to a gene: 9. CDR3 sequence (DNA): TGTGCCAGCAGGCCCTCCGGGACAGGCGACACCGGGGAGCTGTTTTTT. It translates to CASRPSGTGDTGELFF.

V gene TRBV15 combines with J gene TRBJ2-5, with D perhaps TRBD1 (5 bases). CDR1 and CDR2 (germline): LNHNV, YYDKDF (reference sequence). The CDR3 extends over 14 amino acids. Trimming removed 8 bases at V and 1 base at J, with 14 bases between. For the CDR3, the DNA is TGTGCCACCTCAGTGGGGCGGATCCAAGAGACCCAGTACTTC. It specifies CATSVGRIQETQYF.

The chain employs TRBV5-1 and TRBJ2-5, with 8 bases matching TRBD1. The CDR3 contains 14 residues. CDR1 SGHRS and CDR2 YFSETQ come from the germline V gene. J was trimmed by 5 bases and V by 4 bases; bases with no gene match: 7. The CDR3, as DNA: TGCGCCAGCAGCGCCGGACAGGGCGGGGAGACCCAGTACTTC. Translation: CASSAGQGGETQYF.

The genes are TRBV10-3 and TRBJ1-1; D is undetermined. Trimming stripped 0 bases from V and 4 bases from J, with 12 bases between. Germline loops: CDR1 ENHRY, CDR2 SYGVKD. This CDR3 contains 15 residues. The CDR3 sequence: CAISESILPGTEAFF. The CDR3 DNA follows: TGTGCCATCAGTGAGTCGATACTCCCCGGCACTGAAGCTTTCTTT.

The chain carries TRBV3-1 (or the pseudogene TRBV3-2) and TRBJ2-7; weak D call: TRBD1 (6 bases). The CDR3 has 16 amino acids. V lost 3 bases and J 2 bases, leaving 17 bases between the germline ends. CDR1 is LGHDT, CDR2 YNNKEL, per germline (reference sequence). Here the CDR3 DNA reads TGTGCCAGCAGCCATCTGAGAAGACAGGAAACCTACGAGCAGTACTTC. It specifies CASSHLRRQETYEQYF.

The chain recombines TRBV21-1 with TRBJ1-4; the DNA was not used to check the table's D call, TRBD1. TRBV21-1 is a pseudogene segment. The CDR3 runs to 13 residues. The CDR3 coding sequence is TGTGCCAGCAGCAAAGCGGGACAGGGAAAACTGTTTTTT. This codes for CASSKAGQGKLFF.

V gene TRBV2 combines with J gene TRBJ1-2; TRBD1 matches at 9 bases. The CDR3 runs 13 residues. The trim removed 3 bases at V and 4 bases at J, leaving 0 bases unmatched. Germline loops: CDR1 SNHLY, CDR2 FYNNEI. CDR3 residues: CASSEGQGYGYTF. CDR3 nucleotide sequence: TGTGCCAGCAGTGAGGGACAGGGCTATGGCTACACCTTC.

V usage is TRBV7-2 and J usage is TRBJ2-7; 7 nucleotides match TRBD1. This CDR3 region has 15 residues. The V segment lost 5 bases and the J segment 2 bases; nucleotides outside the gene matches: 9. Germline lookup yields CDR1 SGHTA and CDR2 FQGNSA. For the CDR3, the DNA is TGTGCCAGCAGCCTAGGACAGGTTCCGACCTACGAGCAGTACTTC. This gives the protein CASSLGQVPTYEQYF.

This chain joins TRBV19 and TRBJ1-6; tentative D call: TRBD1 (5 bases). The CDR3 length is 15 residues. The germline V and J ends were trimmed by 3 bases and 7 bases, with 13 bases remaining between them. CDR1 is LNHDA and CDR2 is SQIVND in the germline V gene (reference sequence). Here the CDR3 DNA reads TGTGCCAGTAGTATTGGACTGGGGGGGAATTCACCCCTCCACTTT. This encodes CASSIGLGGNSPLHF. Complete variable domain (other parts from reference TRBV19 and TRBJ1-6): DGGITQSPKYLFRKEGQNVTLSCEQNLNHDAMYWYRQDPGQGLRLIYYSQIVNDFQKGDIAEGYSVSREKKESFPLTVTSAQKNPTAFYLCASSIGLGGNSPLHFGNGTRLTVT.

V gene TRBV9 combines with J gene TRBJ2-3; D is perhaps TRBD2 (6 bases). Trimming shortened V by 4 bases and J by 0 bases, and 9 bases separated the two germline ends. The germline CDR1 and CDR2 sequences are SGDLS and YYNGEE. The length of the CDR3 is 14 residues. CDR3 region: CASSPGVSTDTQYF. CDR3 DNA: TGTGCCAGCAGCCCGGGAGTAAGCACAGATACGCAGTATTTT. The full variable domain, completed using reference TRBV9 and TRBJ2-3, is DSGVTQTPKHLITATGQRVTLRCSPRSGDLSVYWYQQSLDQGLQFLIQYYNGEERAKGNILERFSAQQFPDLHSELNLSSLELGDSALYFCASSPGVSTDTQYFGPGTRLTVL.

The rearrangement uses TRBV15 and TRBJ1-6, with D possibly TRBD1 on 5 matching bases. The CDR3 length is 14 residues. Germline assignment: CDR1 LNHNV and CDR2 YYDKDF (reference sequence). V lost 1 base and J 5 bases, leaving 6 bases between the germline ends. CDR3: CATSRGQNNSPLHF. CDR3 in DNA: TGTGCCACCAGCAGAGGACAGAATAATTCACCCCTCCACTTT.

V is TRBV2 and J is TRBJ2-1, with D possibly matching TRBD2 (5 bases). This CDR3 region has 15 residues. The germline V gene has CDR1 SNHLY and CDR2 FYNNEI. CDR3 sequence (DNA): TGTGGTACAGCCGGGGTGGTGGCGGTAAACAATGAGCAGTTCTTC. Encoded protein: CGTAGVVAVNNEQFF.

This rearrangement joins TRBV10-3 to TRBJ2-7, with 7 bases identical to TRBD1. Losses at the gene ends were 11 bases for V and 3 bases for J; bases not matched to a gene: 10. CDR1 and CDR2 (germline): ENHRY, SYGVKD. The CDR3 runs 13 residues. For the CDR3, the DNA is TGTGCCCTTAGAAGGGGACAGAACTACGAGCAGTACTTC. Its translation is CALRRGQNYEQYF.

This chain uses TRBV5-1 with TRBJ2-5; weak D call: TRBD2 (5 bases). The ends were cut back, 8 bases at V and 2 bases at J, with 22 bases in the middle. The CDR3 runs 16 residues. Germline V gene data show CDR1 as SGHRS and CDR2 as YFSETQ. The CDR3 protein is CASALVSGKTQETQYF. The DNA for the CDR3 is TGCGCCAGTGCACTAGTTTCGGGTAAAACTCAAGAGACCCAGTACTTC.

The CDR3 nucleotides are TGTGCCAGCAGGAATAAACACAGCGGCACTGAAGCTTTCTTT. This translates into CASRNKHSGTEAFF. The chain recombines TRBV6-5 with TRBJ1-1; D not certain. V shed 6 bases and J shed 4 bases, with 15 bases lying between them. Germline CDR1 reads MNHEY; CDR2 reads SVGAGI. The CDR3 length is 14 residues.

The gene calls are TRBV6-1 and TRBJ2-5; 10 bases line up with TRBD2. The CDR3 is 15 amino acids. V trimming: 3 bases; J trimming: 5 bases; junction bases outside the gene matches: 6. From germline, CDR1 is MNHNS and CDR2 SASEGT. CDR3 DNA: TGTGCCAGCAGTGAGCAGCGGGGGGGGCAGGAGACCCAGTACTTC. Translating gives CASSEQRGGQETQYF.